The 25 T cell receptor beta chains presented below share a single source sample, sequenced in a study of T-cell reconstitution after alpha-beta-depleted transplantation in children. For TCRbeta, the library was prepared with unique molecular identifiers. TCRdb passed the PCR reads through MiXCR, listing each CDR3 protein once. The sample consists of approximately 230,000 distinct CDR3 sequences, about 24% of them appearing once. This sample comprised PBMCs, mostly from graft donor cells, obtained 360 days after TCRalphabeta/CD19-depleted stem cell transplant. Receptors originate from a female patient aged 2-10 years who had a stem cell transplant for congenital amegakaryocytic thrombocytopenia, so the T cells may come from the graft donor.

The DNA of the CDR3 is TGTGCCAGCAGCTTATCACGACTTAGCAATCAGCCCCAGCATTTT. This encodes CASSLSRLSNQPQHF. V usage is TRBV7-2 and J usage is TRBJ1-5; D is undetermined. Germline lookup yields CDR1 SGHTA and CDR2 FQGNSA. Trimming stripped 2 bases from V and 0 bases from J, with 8 bases between. The CDR3 length is 15 residues.

As regards this clonotype: At one end the junction does not follow the germline gene, possibly because of a read error. V is TRBV5-1 and J is TRBJ2-2; the D gene is possibly TRBD2 (5 bases). The CDR3 is made up of 15 amino acids. The germline CDR1 and CDR2 sequences are SGHRS and YFSETQ. CDR3 in DNA: TGCGCCAGCAGCTTAATTGGGTTGAACACCGGGGAGCTTTTTTTT. Its protein product is CASSLIGLNTGELFF.

The rearrangement uses TRBV28 and TRBJ2-5; a weak D match, TRBD1 (5 bases). Trimming left V 7 bases short and J 1 base short, with 10 bases between. The CDR3 loop spans 13 amino acids. Germline CDR1 and CDR2: MDHEN and SYDVKM. The CDR3 sequence: CASIQGGQETQYF. Here the CDR3 DNA reads TGTGCCAGCATTCAGGGTGGCCAAGAGACCCAGTACTTC.

This clonotype was counted only a few times. The rearrangement joins TRBV10-3 to TRBJ2-6; TRBD1 might be the D (6 bases). This CDR3 is built from 17 residues. Between the trimmed V and J ends, which lost 4 bases and 0 bases, there was a span of 13 bases. Germline CDR1 ENHRY, CDR2 SYGVKD. Written as DNA, the CDR3 is TGTGCCATCAGTGTCTCGGGACATCTCTCTGGGGCCAACGTCCTGACTTTC. This sequence encodes CAISVSGHLSGANVLTF.

This clonotype turned up a few times. The chain recombines TRBV20-1 with TRBJ1-2; TRBD1 matches 7 bases. The V and J ends lost 5 bases and 2 bases, in that order; junction bases with no gene match: 8. Per germline, CDR1 DFQATT and CDR2 SNEGSKA (reference sequence). The CDR3 extends over 14 amino acids. CDR3 sequence: CSADRTGLNYGYTF. In DNA form, the CDR3 reads TGCAGTGCTGATAGGACAGGCCTAAACTATGGCTACACCTTC.

The rearrangement joins TRBV12-2 to TRBJ2-1; TRBD2, as called in the table, went unchecked against the DNA. TRBV12-2 is a recognized pseudogene. The CDR3 sequence is 18 residues long. The CDR3 loop reads CASRLAVQRERVCNEQFF. In DNA, the CDR3 is TGTGCAAGTCGCTTAGCGGTCCAGCGGGAGCGCGTTTGCAATGAGCAGTTCTTC.

The chain links TRBV20-1 to TRBJ2-1; TRBD2 matches at 7 bases. Germline values: CDR1 DFQATT, CDR2 SNEGSKA (reference sequence). There are 15 residues in the CDR3. The ends lost 4 bases at V and 2 bases at J; junction bases unmatched: 8. CDR3 nucleotide sequence: TGCAGTGCTAAATTACCGGGAGGACCCTACAATGAGCAGTTCTTC. This codes for CSAKLPGGPYNEQFF.

The CDR3 DNA sequence: TGTGCCAGCAGCCAAAACGGGGGGGCCGCGGAGACCCAGTACTTC. Encoded protein: CASSQNGGAAETQYF. V and J are TRBV3-1 and TRBJ2-5, with 8 bases aligning to TRBD2. The CDR3 is made up of 15 amino acids. V was clipped by 2 bases and J by 5 bases; unmatched bases: 7. Germline CDR1 LGHDT, CDR2 YNNKEL (reference sequence).

This chain uses TRBV30 with TRBJ2-2; D might be TRBD1 (6 bases). V gave up 3 bases and J gave up 7 bases, with 15 bases separating them. Germline CDR1 is GTSNPN and CDR2 is SVGIG (reference sequence). The length of the CDR3 is 14 residues. This CDR3 is CAWRTYRQDGELFF. DNA of the CDR3: TGTGCCTGGAGGACTTACCGACAGGACGGGGAGCTGTTTTTT.

The chain links TRBV12-3 or TRBV12-4 to TRBJ2-7, with unresolved D. Trimming pared 3 bases from V and 6 bases from J, leaving 9 bases between. The CDR3 sequence is 12 residues long. The CDR3 nucleotides read TGTGCCAGCAGTTTTTCGTCGGGCGAGCAGTACTTC. Its protein is CASSFSSGEQYF.

This clonotype has only a few counts. V is TRBV12-3 or TRBV12-4 and J is TRBJ1-4, with D possibly matching TRBD1 (6 bases). The CDR3 spans 18 residues. Trimming shortened V by 4 bases and J by 7 bases, and 25 bases separated the two germline ends. DNA for the CDR3: TGTGCCAGCAGTTCGGGACACGGCGGAGGAAAGCGGGGTGAAAAACTGTTTTTT. It yields the protein CASSSGHGGGKRGEKLFF.

This clonotype has more than one count but fewer than ten. The chain carries TRBV12-5 and TRBJ2-4, with no clear D. This CDR3 is 18 amino acids long. In germline, CDR1 is LGHNT, CDR2 FRNRAP. The germline V and J ends were trimmed by 0 bases and 0 bases, with 15 bases remaining between them. CDR3 coding DNA: TGTGCTAGTGGTTTGGTATCGGCAGTAAAGTTAGCCAAAAACATTCAGTACTTC. Translating gives CASGLVSAVKLAKNIQYF.

Many counts were recorded for this clonotype. The chain links TRBV7-6 to TRBJ2-2; D is ambiguous. From germline, CDR1 is SGHVS and CDR2 FNYEAQ. The CDR3 runs to 13 residues. Deletions cut 3 bases from V and 2 bases from J, with 4 bases between. CDR3 amino acids: CASSFGNTGELFF. For the CDR3, the DNA is TGTGCCAGCAGCTTTGGCAACACCGGGGAGCTGTTTTTT.

In its sample, this clonotype was seen many times. The CDR3 DNA reads TGTGCCAGCAGCTTGCCGACTAGCGGGAGGGCCTTGGAGACCCAGTACTTC. Amino acid sequence: CASSLPTSGRALETQYF. The chain couples TRBV5-4 to TRBJ2-5, with TRBD2 identical over 14 bases. The CDR3 runs 17 residues. Germline trimming cut 1 base from V and 5 bases from J; bases unmatched to any gene: 7. Looked up from germline, CDR1 is SGHNT and CDR2 is YYREEE (reference sequence). Full variable domain (missing parts from reference TRBV5-4 and TRBJ2-5): ETGVTQSPTHLIKTRGQQVTLRCSSQSGHNTVSWYQQALGQGPQFIFQYYREEENGRGNFPPRFSGLQFPNYSSELNVNALELDDSALYLCASSLPTSGRALETQYFGPGTRLLVL.

The chain joins TRBV5-1 to TRBJ1-3; D may be TRBD1 (5 bases). V was trimmed by 0 bases and J by 0 bases, leaving 10 bases between them. Germline V gene sequence: CDR1 SGHRS, CDR2 YFSETQ. The CDR3 extends over 16 amino acids. In DNA form, the CDR3 reads TGCGCCAGCAGCTTGGCAGACAGAGCCTCTGGAAACACCATATATTTT. Encoded protein: CASSLADRASGNTIYF.

CDR3 nucleotide sequence: TGTGCCAGCAGTGAAAGGGCAGGGGGCTTGGCTGGTGAAAAACTGTTTTTT. Translation: CASSERAGGLAGEKLFF. This sequence joins TRBV6-1 and TRBJ1-4; TRBD1 aligns across 8 bases. This CDR3 is built from 17 residues. V gave up 2 bases and J gave up 7 bases; unmatched junction bases: 12. Germline V gene sequence: CDR1 MNHNS, CDR2 SASEGT.

V gene TRBV20-1 combines with J gene TRBJ2-3, with 7 bases aligning to TRBD2. CDR1 and CDR2 (germline): DFQATT, SNEGSKA (reference sequence). This CDR3 spans 18 amino acids. The V and J ends lost 2 bases and 0 bases, in that order; junction bases with no gene match: 14. The CDR3 DNA follows: TGCAGTGCTAGAAGGCCGAGCGGGATACGGGGGAGCACAGATACGCAGTATTTT. It is translated as CSARRPSGIRGSTDTQYF.

The V and J genes are TRBV6-2 or TRBV6-3 and TRBJ2-2; 8 bases match TRBD2. V was pared by 8 bases and J by 4 bases, with 9 bases of the junction left unmatched. Germline-derived CDR1 and CDR2 are MNHEY and SVGEGT. This CDR3 comprises 15 residues. The CDR3 sequence: CASGRREDPTGELFF. For the CDR3, the DNA is TGTGCCAGCGGGCGGCGGGAGGATCCCACCGGGGAGCTGTTTTTT.

V and J are TRBV11-1 and TRBJ2-7, with TRBD2 matching 15 bases. Looked up from germline, CDR1 is SGHAT and CDR2 is FQDESV (reference sequence). The CDR3 has 18 amino acids. The junction had 7 bases not matched to a gene; V was cut back by 3 bases and J by 1 base. The CDR3 region has the DNA TGTGCCAGCAGCTTCGGACTAGCGGGAGGGACTTCTTCCTACGAGCAGTACTTC. The encoded protein is CASSFGLAGGTSSYEQYF.

This chain uses TRBV5-1 with TRBJ1-1; tentatively, D is TRBD1 (6 bases). The length of the CDR3 is 14 residues. Germline CDR1 reads SGHRS; CDR2 reads YFSETQ. The V gene lost 0 bases and the J gene lost 5 bases, with 11 bases spanning the gap. CDR3 coding DNA: TGCGCCAGCAGCTTGGTCGGCAGGGGAACTGAAGCTTTCTTT. It specifies CASSLVGRGTEAFF.

The table lists this clonotype with a few counts. The chain combines TRBV10-1 with TRBJ1-1; no clear D. The V end lost 2 bases, the J end lost 1 base, and 5 bases lay between the germline ends. Germline-derived CDR1 and CDR2 are WNHNN and SYGVQD (reference sequence). The CDR3 has 13 amino acids. This chain's CDR3 is CASSEGANTEAFF. CDR3 nucleotide sequence: TGCGCCAGCAGTGAGGGTGCGAACACTGAAGCTTTCTTT.

In DNA, the CDR3 is TGTGCCACCGGTTTGATCAAAAACATTCAGTACTTC. Protein: CATGLIKNIQYF. The chain uses TRBV10-3 and TRBJ2-4; D gene uncertain. V lost 10 bases, J lost 3 bases, and 10 bases lay in between. This CDR3 spans 12 amino acids. Germline CDR1 and CDR2: ENHRY and SYGVKD.

V gene TRBV20-1 combines with J gene TRBJ1-6; D is perhaps TRBD1 (6 bases). Germline values: CDR1 DFQATT, CDR2 SNEGSKA (reference sequence). CDR3 length: 14 residues. V lost 3 bases and J 5 bases, leaving 11 bases between the germline ends. The DNA of the CDR3 is TGCAGTGCTAGCGACAGGAGGAATAATTCACCCCTCCACTTT. Encoded protein: CSASDRRNNSPLHF.

This rearrangement joins TRBV19 to TRBJ2-1; 13 nucleotides align to TRBD2. CDR3 length: 15 residues. Germline-derived CDR1 and CDR2 are LNHDA and SQIVND (reference sequence). J lost 9 bases, V lost 6 bases, and 8 bases had no gene match. The CDR3 bases are TGTGCCAGTAGCCCTACTAGCGGGGGGGAGAGTGAGCAGTTCTTC. It is translated as CASSPTSGGESEQFF.

There are a few counts of this clonotype. The chain is built from TRBV6-1 and TRBJ2-1, with TRBD1 matching 8 bases. Germline-derived CDR1 and CDR2 are MNHNS and SASEGT. The junction had 5 bases not matched to a gene; V was cut back by 5 bases and J by 2 bases. The CDR3 has 15 amino acids. The CDR3 DNA is TGTGCCAGCAGTACCCGGGACAGGCCCTACAATGAGCAGTTCTTC. It encodes CASSTRDRPYNEQFF.